This entry is about one T cell receptor (beta chain). Its antigen is currently unknown. PCR used 60 Vbeta primers and 13 Jbeta primers. TCRdb's copy holds only in-frame clones and misses some; the assay was immunoSEQ multiplex PCR. The sample lists 120,000 or so clones, roughly 82% occurring once. The data were obtained in a study of cytomegalovirus exposure and HLA in healthy donors. General study results and limits: Immune exposure information available was restricted to CMV serostatus.

The CDR3 contains 13 residues. CDR1 is LNHDA and CDR2 is SQIVND in the germline V gene (reference sequence). V was pared by 3 bases and J by 3 bases, with 9 bases between. The sequenced material came from PBMCs. The chain links TRBV19 to TRBJ2-7, with D uncertain. The clonotype originates from a woman aged 40 to 55 in good health and CMV-seropositive. The CDR3 protein is CASSIQEYYEQYF. Written as DNA, the CDR3 is TGTGCCAGTAGTATTCAGGAATACTACGAGCAGTACTTC.